Listed below are T cell receptor beta chains from one sample, sequenced in a study of blood T cell repertoires in COVID-19. Clones were sequenced by immunoSEQ multiplex PCR, and TCRdb holds only the in-frame ones, with some missing. The data show 63,000 or so clones, around 86% seen once. Sequencing used peripheral blood. The receptors stem from a man aged 70-80 years with active COVID-19. The CDR3 runs from the conserved cysteine through the conserved F or W. D genes are given only for firm matches. Not every row has a clone size; where given, it reads once, few, many or a size class.

J | V | size | D | CDR3 | DNA
TRBJ2-5 | TRBV7-2 | NA | NA | CASSRDWRQETQYF | TGTGCCAGCAGCCGGGACTGGCGACAAGAGACCCAGTACTTC
TRBJ2-3 | TRBV5-1 | NA | NA | CASSLFRSTDTQYF | TGCGCCAGCAGCTTGTTCCGGAGCACAGATACGCAGTATTTT
TRBJ1-5 | TRBV2 | few | NA | CASRRGLAQPQHF | TGTGCCAGCAGAAGGGGTCTGGCTCAGCCCCAGCATTTT
TRBJ1-6 | TRBV30 | medium-sized | NA | CAWRRTSGPLHF | TGTGCCTGGAGGAGGACATCGGGACCCCTCCACTTT
TRBJ2-5 | TRBV28 | few | NA | CASKITGWVGETQYF | TGTGCCAGCAAAATTACAGGGTGGGTAGGAGAGACCCAGTACTTC
TRBJ2-3 | TRBV7-8 | NA | TRBD2 | CASIRDLLAGDTDTQYF | TGTGCCAGCATCCGGGACCTCTTAGCGGGAGACACAGATACGCAGTATTTT
TRBJ2-3 | TRBV9 | NA | NA | CASSPGQSTDTQYF | TGTGCCAGCAGCCCGGGACAAAGCACAGATACGCAGTATTTT
TRBJ2-1 | TRBV15 | NA | TRBD2 | CATSRVGSGFTEQFF | TGTGCCACCAGCAGAGTTGGTAGCGGGTTCACTGAGCAGTTCTTC
TRBJ2-7 | TRBV7-3 | NA | TRBD1 | CASSLTRAGGEQYF | TGTGCCAGCAGCTTAACGCGTGCAGGGGGCGAGCAGTACTTC
TRBJ2-2 | TRBV11-2 | NA | TRBD1 | CASIPGGAGPGELFF | TGTGCCAGCATCCCAGGGGGCGCAGGGCCCGGGGAGCTGTTTTTT
TRBJ2-3 | TRBV5-1 | once | TRBD2 | CASSLGTGRDADTQYF | TGCGCCAGCAGCTTGGGGACCGGGAGGGACGCAGATACGCAGTATTTT
TRBJ2-7 | TRBV6-5 | NA | NA | CASSYSLGSSYEQYF | TGTGCCAGCAGTTACTCTTTGGGCAGCTCCTACGAGCAGTACTTC
TRBJ1-5 | TRBV2 | NA | NA | CASSPLGQSNQPQHF | TGTGCCAGCAGTCCCCTGGGGCAAAGCAATCAGCCCCAGCATTTT
TRBJ2-7 | TRBV5-1 | NA | TRBD1 | CASSSDRGPYEQYF | TGCGCCAGCAGCTCGGACAGGGGGCCCTACGAGCAGTACTTC
TRBJ2-7 | TRBV6-5 | NA | TRBD1 | CATGQDPYEQYF | TGTGCGACGGGACAGGACCCGTACGAGCAGTACTTC
TRBJ1-4 | TRBV9 | few | NA | CASSTQGYEKLFF | TGTGCCAGCAGCACACAGGGTTATGAAAAACTGTTTTTT
TRBJ1-1 | TRBV6-5 | once | TRBD1 | CASSRGAEAFF | TGTGCCAGCAGCAGGGGGGCTGAAGCTTTCTTT
TRBJ1-1 | TRBV6-6 | NA | NA | CASTMAGGLNTEAFF | TGTGCCAGCACCATGGCCGGGGGGCTGAACACTGAAGCTTTCTTT
TRBJ2-3 | TRBV28 | NA | NA | CASRGQDTDTQYF | TGTGCCAGCAGGGGGCAGGATACAGATACGCAGTATTTT
TRBJ2-7 | TRBV5-6 | NA | NA | CASSLGLGEQYF | TGTGCCAGCAGCTTGGGTCTCGGCGAGCAGTACTTC
TRBJ1-2 | TRBV19 | NA | NA | CASSTLTNYYGYTF | TGTGCCAGTAGTACCTTGACAAATTACTATGGCTACACCTTC
TRBJ2-7 | TRBV14 | NA | NA | CASSPPGRGYEQYF | TGTGCCAGCAGCCCCCCCGGGAGAGGGTACGAGCAGTACTTC
TRBJ1-6 | TRBV11-3 | NA | TRBD1 | CASSEGAGNSPLHF | TGTGCCAGCAGCGAGGGGGCTGGTAATTCACCCCTCCACTTT
TRBJ1-6 | TRBV30 | NA | TRBD1 | CACPGTVGSPLHF | TGTGCCTGCCCCGGGACAGTTGGTTCACCCCTCCACTTT
TRBJ2-5 | TRBV30 | NA | TRBD2 | CAWRTGSGPVETQYF | TGTGCCTGGAGGACGGGTAGCGGGCCGGTGGAGACCCAGTACTTC
TRBJ1-4 | TRBV24-1 | NA | TRBD1 | CATSDRGQGNEKLFF | TGTGCCACCAGTGACAGGGGGCAGGGTAATGAAAAACTGTTTTTT
TRBJ1-3 | TRBV29-1 | NA | NA | CSVESRDTIYF | TGCAGCGTTGAATCACGGGACACCATATATTTT
TRBJ2-7 | TRBV30 | NA | TRBD2 | CAWSQGWREGGEQYF | TGTGCCTGGAGCCAGGGTTGGCGGGAGGGGGGCGAGCAGTACTTC
TRBJ2-2 | TRBV7-6 | once | NA | CASSLGPGGELFF | TGTGCCAGCAGCTTAGGTCCCGGGGGGGAGCTGTTTTTT
TRBJ2-6 | TRBV15 | NA | TRBD2 | CATSNGGAGANVLTF | TGTGCCACCAGCAACGGGGGGGCTGGGGCCAACGTCCTGACTTTC
TRBJ2-7 | TRBV6-2/TRBV6-3 | NA | NA | CASSWGPYEQYF | TGTGCCAGCAGTTGGGGGCCCTACGAGCAGTACTTC
TRBJ1-4 | TRBV3-1/TRBV3-2 | NA | NA | CASSADSWGEKLFF | TGTGCCAGCAGCGCGGACAGTTGGGGTGAAAAACTGTTTTTT
TRBJ1-6 | TRBV19 | NA | NA | CASSTTGNSPLHF | TGTGCCAGTAGCACGACGGGTAATTCACCCCTCCACTTT